Below are 22 T cell receptor beta chains sequenced from a single sample in a study of CD8+ T cells in alopecia areata. RNA, once extracted, was reverse transcribed into cDNA for use as the sequencing template. The table came from immunoSEQ multiplex PCR; TCRdb's copy has only in-frame clones and leaves some out. Of roughly 280,000 clones in the sample, around three fifths were seen once. Treatment indicated: oral pan-JAK inhibitor, 5-10 mg twice daily. The sequencing used CD4+ T cells sorted from blood, collected around week 52, from a patient treated with tofacitinib. These receptors came from a human donor with alopecia areata.

This chain links TRBV29-1 with TRBJ2-7; D uncertain. This CDR3 comprises 13 residues. The ends were cut back, 6 bases at V and 3 bases at J, with 15 bases in the middle. Germline-derived CDR1 and CDR2 are SQVTM and ANQGSEA. CDR3 DNA sequence: TGCAGCGTCATGATCCCGGTTGTCTACGAGCAGTACTTC. Its protein is CSVMIPVVYEQYF.

The gene calls are TRBV29-1 and TRBJ2-5, with 7 bases identical to TRBD2. The germline V gene has CDR1 SQVTM and CDR2 ANQGSEA. CDR3 length equals 13 residues. V was clipped by 6 bases and J by 2 bases; unmatched bases: 6. CDR3 bases: TGCAGCGTGGGTTCGCGGGAGCAAGAGACCCAGTACTTC. Amino acids: CSVGSREQETQYF.

This chain joins TRBV6-6 and TRBJ1-4; TRBD1 aligns across 7 bases. This CDR3 comprises 15 residues. Trimming cost V 0 bases and J 3 bases; bases outside gene matches: 1. The germline CDR1 and CDR2 sequences are MNHNY and SVGAGI (reference sequence). DNA of the CDR3: TGTGCCAGCAGTTACTCGAGGGGGCCTAATGAAAAACTGTTTTTT. Its protein product is CASSYSRGPNEKLFF.

This sequence joins TRBV2 and TRBJ1-2, with no clear D. Germline CDR1 reads SNHLY; CDR2 reads FYNNEI. V was cut by 2 bases and J by 8 bases, with 27 bases left in between. This CDR3 is built from 18 residues. The CDR3 bases are TGTGCCAGCAGTGAATACGAAAGCCGATTCTTTCTAACTACAGGCTACACCTTC. Translated: CASSEYESRFFLTTGYTF.

This clone appeared a few times. The chain is built from TRBV5-4 and TRBJ1-1, with 7 nucleotides matching TRBD1. The ends lost 5 bases at V and 0 bases at J; junction bases unmatched: 10. The length of the CDR3 is 16 residues. CDR1 SGHNT and CDR2 YYREEE come from the germline V gene (reference sequence). In DNA form, the CDR3 reads TGTGCCAGCAGTCAAGATACCGGGACAGTGAACACTGAAGCTTTCTTT. Its translation: CASSQDTGTVNTEAFF. The full variable domain, rest sourced from reference TRBV5-4 and TRBJ1-1, is ETGVTQSPTHLIKTRGQQVTLRCSSQSGHNTVSWYQQALGQGPQFIFQYYREEENGRGNFPPRFSGLQFPNYSSELNVNALELDDSALYLCASSQDTGTVNTEAFFGQGTRLTVV.

The chain has TRBV30 and TRBJ1-1, with D possibly matching TRBD1 (6 bases). The germline gives CDR1 GTSNPN, CDR2 SVGIG (reference sequence). CDR3 length: 14 residues. V lost 2 bases, J lost 0 bases, and 10 bases lay in between. The CDR3 loop reads CAWSIGQLNTEAFF. As DNA, the CDR3 is TGTGCCTGGAGTATCGGACAGTTGAACACTGAAGCTTTCTTT.

The chain joins TRBV7-2 to TRBJ2-5; D gene uncertain. Trimming removed 1 base from V and 5 bases from J, with 11 bases in between. The germline V gene has CDR1 SGHTA and CDR2 FQGNSA. This CDR3 spans 14 amino acids. CDR3 sequence: CASSLGRAPETQYF. The CDR3 DNA is TGTGCCAGCAGCTTAGGCCGGGCCCCCGAGACCCAGTACTTC.

The chain uses TRBV23-1 and TRBJ2-7; D may be TRBD2 (5 bases). TRBV23-1 is an open reading frame whose function is uncertain. V was clipped by 3 bases and J by 2 bases, with 8 bases between them. The CDR3 extends over 13 amino acids. In nucleotides, the CDR3 is TGCGCCAGCAGTCACCCCGGGACCTACGAGCAGTACTTC. It encodes CASSHPGTYEQYF.

This clone turned up a few times. J is TRBJ2-7 and V is TRBV18; D not resolved. Germline loops: CDR1 KGHSH, CDR2 LQKENI. There are 14 residues in the CDR3. V was shortened by 1 base and J by 5 bases, with 12 bases between the two germline ends. CDR3 bases: TGTGCCAGCTCACCACGGGAAGGTGGCGACGAGCAGTACTTC. Protein product: CASSPREGGDEQYF.

The chain combines TRBV7-9 with TRBJ1-2; D unresolved. V was trimmed by 2 bases and J by 5 bases, leaving 9 bases between them. The CDR3 covers 13 residues. CDR1 and CDR2 from the germline V gene are SEHNR and FQNEAQ (reference sequence). CDR3 DNA sequence: TGTGCCAGCAGCTTACAAAGTCTTTATGGCTACACCTTC. This translates into CASSLQSLYGYTF.

This clone has more than one count but fewer than ten. The same CDR3 also results from other DNA sequences found in this sample. The chain recombines TRBV29-1 with TRBJ2-7; D not resolved. Germline-derived CDR1 and CDR2 are SQVTM and ANQGSEA. The CDR3 runs to 11 residues. Trimming left V 5 bases short and J 0 bases short, with 5 bases between. The CDR3 DNA sequence: TGCAGCGTTTTGAGCTCCTACGAGCAGTACTTC. Encoded protein: CSVLSSYEQYF.

Many counts were recorded for this clone. The same CDR3 can be traced to other DNA sequences in this sample. The rearrangement uses TRBV29-1 and TRBJ2-3, with D tentatively TRBD2 (5 bases). The V gene's germline CDR1 is SQVTM and CDR2 ANQGSEA. Trimming left V 6 bases short and J 5 bases short, with 9 bases between. There are 11 residues in the CDR3. CDR3 protein: CSVARGDTQYF. The CDR3 DNA sequence: TGCAGCGTCGCTCGGGGAGATACGCAGTATTTT.

Remarks on this clone: Other nucleotide sequences in the sample specify the same CDR3. The chain carries TRBV4-3 and TRBJ1-6, with TRBD1 identical over 7 bases. The V gene's germline CDR1 is LGHNA and CDR2 YSLEER. Trimming removed 0 bases from V and 6 bases from J; junction bases left unmatched: 2. This CDR3 spans 15 amino acids. The CDR3 nucleotides read TGCGCCAGCAGCCAAGAGAGGGGGCTTAATTCACCCCTCCACTTT. Translating gives CASSQERGLNSPLHF.

V usage is TRBV5-1 and J usage is TRBJ2-1, with 8 bases fitting TRBD1. The V gene end was trimmed by 1 base and the J gene end by 4 bases; junction bases not matched to a gene: 13. The germline gives CDR1 SGHRS, CDR2 YFSETQ. This CDR3 comprises 18 residues. CDR3 sequence: CASSLLIKTGQVYNEQFF. For the CDR3, the DNA is TGCGCCAGCAGCTTGCTCATAAAGACGGGACAGGTATACAATGAGCAGTTCTTC. The full variable domain, completed using reference TRBV5-1 and TRBJ2-1, is KAGVTQTPRYLIKTRGQQVTLSCSPISGHRSVSWYQQTPGQGLQFLFEYFSETQRNKGNFPGRFSGRQFSNSRSEMNVSTLELGDSALYLCASSLLIKTGQVYNEQFFGPGTRLTVL.

The rearrangement links TRBV14 to TRBJ2-1; tentative D call: TRBD2 (6 bases). The CDR3 is made up of 14 amino acids. Germline CDR1 reads SGHDN; CDR2 reads FVKESK. V shed 0 bases and J shed 9 bases, with 12 bases lying between them. CDR3 in DNA: TGTGCCAGCAGCCAAGAAATACTAGCCGTTGAGCAGTTCTTC. Its translation: CASSQEILAVEQFF.

V is TRBV11-2 and J is TRBJ2-7, with no clear D. V dropped 1 base and J dropped 1 base, with 5 bases sitting between them. The CDR3 sequence is 13 residues long. Germline V CDR1 and CDR2: SGHAT, FQNNGV. The CDR3 nucleotides read TGTGCCAGCAGCTTAGTTTGGTCCTACGAGCAGTACTTC. Translating it yields CASSLVWSYEQYF.

V is TRBV6-5 and J is TRBJ2-5, with 8 positions matching TRBD1. V gave up 3 bases and J gave up 4 bases; unmatched junction bases: 7. Germline values: CDR1 MNHEY, CDR2 SVGAGI. This CDR3 region has 15 residues. The CDR3 reads CASSYQGAIPETQYF. The DNA for the CDR3 is TGTGCCAGCAGTTATCAGGGGGCGATTCCAGAGACCCAGTACTTC.

The gene calls are TRBV9 and TRBJ1-2; D perhaps matches TRBD1 (6 bases). CDR1 is SGDLS and CDR2 is YYNGEE in the germline V gene. V lost 7 bases, J lost 10 bases, and 17 bases lay in between. This CDR3 comprises 12 residues. The CDR3 sequence is CASSTGGSFYTF. The CDR3 nucleotides are TGTGCCAGCTCGACAGGCGGTTCTTTCTACACCTTC.

This chain uses TRBV7-2 with TRBJ1-5; no firm D call. Trimming cost V 6 bases and J 0 bases, with 6 bases left between them. CDR3 length: 13 residues. Germline values: CDR1 SGHTA, CDR2 FQGNSA. CDR3 protein: CASRENSNQPQHF. As DNA, the CDR3 is TGTGCCAGCAGGGAGAATAGCAATCAGCCCCAGCATTTT.

The chain has TRBV29-1 and TRBJ2-3; D might be TRBD1 (5 bases). The CDR3 totals 13 residues. V was pared by 3 bases and J by 2 bases, with 9 bases between. CDR1 is SQVTM and CDR2 is ANQGSEA in the germline V gene. CDR3 nucleotide sequence: TGCAGCGTTGACAGGGAATCCACAGATACGCAGTATTTT. It yields the protein CSVDRESTDTQYF.

The chain has TRBV29-1 and TRBJ2-3; perhaps TRBD2 as D (7 bases). V dropped 5 bases and J dropped 2 bases, with 17 bases sitting between them. Germline CDR1 and CDR2: SQVTM and ANQGSEA. There are 15 residues in the CDR3. CDR3 DNA sequence: TGCAGCGTTTATGGGGGGGCGGGAGTCACAGATACGCAGTATTTT. Protein: CSVYGGAGVTDTQYF.

This clone was counted between two and nine times. The genes are TRBV5-1 and TRBJ2-5; D perhaps matches TRBD2 (6 bases). Looked up from germline, CDR1 is SGHRS and CDR2 is YFSETQ. The V and J ends lost 3 bases and 2 bases respectively, with 20 bases between them. This CDR3 spans 17 amino acids. The CDR3 nucleotides read TGCGCCAGCAGCTGGGGTAGCGGAGGACTCCGACAAGAGACCCAGTACTTC. Amino acid sequence: CASSWGSGGLRQETQYF. The full variable domain, rest sourced from reference TRBV5-1 and TRBJ2-5, is KAGVTQTPRYLIKTRGQQVTLSCSPISGHRSVSWYQQTPGQGLQFLFEYFSETQRNKGNFPGRFSGRQFSNSRSEMNVSTLELGDSALYLCASSWGSGGLRQETQYFGPGTRLLVL.